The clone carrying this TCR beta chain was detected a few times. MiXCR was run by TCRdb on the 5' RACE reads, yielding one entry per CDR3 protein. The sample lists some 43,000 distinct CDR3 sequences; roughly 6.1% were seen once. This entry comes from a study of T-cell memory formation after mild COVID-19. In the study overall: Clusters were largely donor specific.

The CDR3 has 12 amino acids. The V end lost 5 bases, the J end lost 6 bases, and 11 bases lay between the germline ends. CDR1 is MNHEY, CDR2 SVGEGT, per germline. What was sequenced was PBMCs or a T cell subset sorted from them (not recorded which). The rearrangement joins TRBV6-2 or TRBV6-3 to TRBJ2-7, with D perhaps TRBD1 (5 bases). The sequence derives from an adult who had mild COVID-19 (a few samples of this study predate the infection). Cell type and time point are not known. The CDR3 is CASSPGFIEQYF. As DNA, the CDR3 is TGTGCCAGCAGTCCAGGGTTCATCGAGCAGTACTTC.